These 8 T cell receptor beta chains share one sample of origin, sequenced in a study of immune cell composition in non-small cell lung cancer. The assay was immunoSEQ multiplex PCR, and TCRdb's table has in-frame clones only and misses some. This table holds about 4,800 clones, about 83% found once. Sample: lung tumor tissue. The receptors stem from a human donor with non-small cell lung cancer.

The V and J genes are TRBV4-3 and TRBJ1-1; 9 positions match TRBD1. Trimming removed 1 base from V and 4 bases from J; junction bases left unmatched: 10. The CDR3 is made up of 17 amino acids. Looked up from germline, CDR1 is LGHNA and CDR2 is YSLEER. The DNA for the CDR3 is TGCGCCAGCAGCCAAGTGATACCATCGGACAGGGGCACTGAAGCTTTCTTT. Translation gives CASSQVIPSDRGTEAFF.

The CDR3 DNA is TGTGCCAGCAGCGTAACAGGGGAGGGGCCCCAGCATTTT. This gives the protein CASSVTGEGPQHF. J is TRBJ1-5 and V is TRBV9; 7 bases match TRBD1. Trimming removed 1 base from V and 9 bases from J; junction bases left unmatched: 4. This CDR3 has 13 residues. Per germline, CDR1 SGDLS and CDR2 YYNGEE.

The genes are TRBV7-9 and TRBJ1-5, with TRBD1 matching 7 bases. The germline V gene encodes CDR1 SEHNR and CDR2 FQNEAQ (reference sequence). J gave up 0 bases and V 8 bases, and 4 bases lay outside the gene matches. This CDR3 contains 14 residues. CDR3 DNA sequence: TGTGCCAGCTCGACAGGGAATAGCAATCAGCCCCAGCATTTT. Translating gives CASSTGNSNQPQHF.

This chain uses TRBV6-5 with TRBJ2-2; D possibly corresponds to TRBD2 (6 bases). This CDR3 is 15 amino acids long. In germline, CDR1 is MNHEY, CDR2 SVGAGI. The V gene lost 4 bases and the J gene lost 2 bases, with 11 bases spanning the gap. CDR3 nucleotides: TGTGCCAGCAGTTGGTCGGGACTCAACACCGGGGAGCTGTTTTTT. This translates into CASSWSGLNTGELFF.

The genes are TRBV18 and TRBJ2-7; possibly TRBD1 or TRBD2 for D (5 bases each). The V end lost 6 bases, the J end lost 9 bases, and 15 bases lay between the germline ends. CDR1 is KGHSH and CDR2 is LQKENI in the germline V gene. This CDR3 has 12 amino acids. In DNA, the CDR3 is TGTGCCAGCTCCCCCACGGGGACCGCGCAGTACTTC. Its translation: CASSPTGTAQYF.

The chain's CDR3 is CASSFLSADEQFF. The CDR3 nucleotides are TGTGCCAGCAGCTTTTTGTCCGCGGATGAGCAGTTCTTC. The chain has TRBV11-3 and TRBJ2-1; D remains unclear. Looked up from germline, CDR1 is SGHNT and CDR2 is YENEEA. V was clipped by 3 bases and J by 8 bases, with 11 bases between them. The CDR3 runs to 13 residues. Looking up the rest from reference TRBV11-3 and TRBJ2-1 gives the full variable domain: EAGVVQSPRYKIIEKKQPVAFWCNPISGHNTLYWYLQNLGQGPELLIRYENEEAVDDSQLPKDRFSAERLKGVDSTLKIQPAELGDSAVYLCASSFLSADEQFFGPGTRLTVL.

The chain links TRBV4-2 to TRBJ2-5; 9 nucleotides agree with TRBD2. The CDR3 runs 17 residues. The trim removed 1 base at V and 4 bases at J, leaving 10 bases unmatched. Germline V gives CDR1 LGHNA, CDR2 YNFKEQ. CDR3 coding DNA: TGTGCCAGCAGCCAAGGGACCGGGCTAGCGGGGATAGAGACCCAGTACTTC. This sequence encodes CASSQGTGLAGIETQYF.

The rearrangement uses TRBV5-1 and TRBJ2-7, with 10 positions matching TRBD1. The CDR3 sequence is 16 residues long. The V segment lost 0 bases and the J segment 4 bases; nucleotides outside the gene matches: 7. Per germline, CDR1 SGHRS and CDR2 YFSETQ. Here the CDR3 reads CASSLADRGRVYEQYF. CDR3 nucleotide sequence: TGCGCCAGCAGCTTGGCCGACAGGGGGCGCGTGTACGAGCAGTACTTC.